The 24 T cell receptor beta chains reported below all come from one sample, sequenced in a study of radiotherapy plus CTLA-4 blockade in lung cancer. Only in-frame clones appear in the TCRdb table, and some are missing; sequencing was by immunoSEQ multiplex PCR. Of more than 95,000 clones listed, around 74% are singletons. The specimen comprised peripheral blood, sampled from a patient treated with radiotherapy plus ipilimumab. The receptor source for this set is a human donor with non-small cell lung cancer who had a partial response to radiotherapy plus ipilimumab. Some clones in this sample may be carry-over from other donors' samples.

J is TRBJ1-1 and V is TRBV7-6, with D unclear. Trimming took 3 bases from V and 3 from J, leaving 8 bases between them. The CDR3 runs to 13 residues. CDR1 is SGHVS, CDR2 FNYEAQ, per germline. The CDR3 is CASSFKEDTEAFF. The CDR3 nucleotides read TGTGCCAGCAGCTTTAAAGAGGACACTGAAGCTTTCTTT.

The rearrangement joins TRBV28 to TRBJ1-5; TRBD1 aligns across 10 bases. The CDR3 consists of 15 residues. Germline V gene lookup returns CDR1 MDHEN and CDR2 SYDVKM. The V segment lost 10 bases and the J segment 2 bases; nucleotides outside the gene matches: 8. The CDR3 reads CAILRDRGGNQPQHF. DNA of the CDR3: TGTGCCATCCTCCGGGACAGGGGTGGCAATCAGCCCCAGCATTTT. Filled out from reference TRBV28 and TRBJ1-5, the complete variable domain reads DVKVTQSSRYLVKRTGEKVFLECVQDMDHENMFWYRQDPGLGLRLIYFSYDVKMKEKGDIPEGYSVSREKKERFSLILESASTNQTSMYLCAILRDRGGNQPQHFGDGTRLSIL.

V usage is TRBV19 and J usage is TRBJ2-6; D not resolved. There are 14 residues in the CDR3. V was pared by 5 bases and J by 2 bases, with 7 bases between. Germline V lookup: CDR1 LNHDA, CDR2 SQIVND (reference sequence). This chain's CDR3 is CASSSQAGANVLTF. CDR3 sequence (DNA): TGTGCCAGTAGTTCCCAGGCTGGGGCCAACGTCCTGACTTTC.

The V gene is TRBV19, the J gene TRBJ2-3; 8 bases align to TRBD2. Germline V gene sequence: CDR1 LNHDA, CDR2 SQIVND (reference sequence). The CDR3 contains 15 residues. V trimming: 3 bases; J trimming: 8 bases; junction bases outside the gene matches: 10. The CDR3 loop is CASSILAGGSGTQYF. CDR3 nucleotide sequence: TGTGCCAGTAGTATCCTCGCGGGGGGCTCGGGTACGCAGTATTTT.

The V and J genes are TRBV4-3 and TRBJ2-6; 9 nucleotides agree with TRBD1. Germline assignment: CDR1 LGHNA and CDR2 YSLEER. The CDR3 totals 18 residues. With V trimmed by 5 bases and J by 0 bases, 8 bases remained unmatched. CDR3 amino acids: CASSSRDREASGANVLTF. The CDR3 DNA reads TGCGCCAGCAGCAGCCGGGACAGGGAGGCCTCTGGGGCCAACGTCCTGACTTTC.

The rearrangement uses TRBV7-2 and TRBJ2-5, with TRBD1 as a possible D gene (7 bases). The CDR3 contains 15 residues. Germline CDR1 and CDR2: SGHTA and FQGNSA. Trimming removed 2 bases at V and 8 bases at J, with 18 bases between. The CDR3 sequence is CASSLQPGGRSTQYF. The CDR3 DNA reads TGTGCCAGCAGCTTACAGCCAGGGGGGCGAAGTACCCAGTACTTC.

The rearrangement joins TRBV28 to TRBJ2-7, with TRBD1 as a possible D gene (6 bases). The CDR3 sequence is 14 residues long. The V gene lost 5 bases and the J gene lost 0 bases, with 11 bases spanning the gap. CDR1 is MDHEN and CDR2 is SYDVKM in the germline V gene. CDR3 coding DNA: TGTGCCAGCAGTGGGCGGACAGCCTCCTACGAGCAGTACTTC. Protein: CASSGRTASYEQYF. The whole variable domain, remainder taken from reference TRBV28 and TRBJ2-7, is DVKVTQSSRYLVKRTGEKVFLECVQDMDHENMFWYRQDPGLGLRLIYFSYDVKMKEKGDIPEGYSVSREKKERFSLILESASTNQTSMYLCASSGRTASYEQYFGPGTRLTVT.

The chain is built from TRBV18 and TRBJ2-1, with 7 bases aligning to TRBD1. V gave up 1 base and J gave up 2 bases; unmatched junction bases: 5. The CDR3 is 16 residues long. Germline V gives CDR1 KGHSH, CDR2 LQKENI. The CDR3 loop reads CASSPLGQATYNEQFF. In nucleotides, the CDR3 is TGTGCCAGCTCACCACTTGGACAGGCTACCTACAATGAGCAGTTCTTC.

V gene TRBV7-9 combines with J gene TRBJ2-3; 8 bases line up with TRBD1. The end of the DNA fits TRBJ1-5 better, so the J call may be wrong. The CDR3 loop spans 16 amino acids. CDR1 is SEHNR, CDR2 FQNEAQ, per germline (reference sequence). The CDR3 DNA is TGTGCCAGCAGCCAAACGCCGGGCAGGGGGCTGAATACGCAGCATTTT. Its translation is CASSQTPGRGLNTQHF.

The rearrangement links TRBV4-1 to TRBJ2-2, with no clear D. Trimming took 1 base from V and 6 from J, leaving 12 bases between them. CDR3 length: 15 amino acids. Germline CDR1 MGHRA, CDR2 YSYEKL. CDR3 coding DNA: TGCGCCAGCAGCCAAGGTTTATTAGCCCCCGGGGAGCTGTTTTTT. This gives the protein CASSQGLLAPGELFF.

This clone was seen only a few times. The J gene is TRBJ1-2, the V gene TRBV19; TRBD1 might be the D (6 bases). Germline CDR1 reads LNHDA; CDR2 reads SQIVND (reference sequence). This CDR3 is built from 18 residues. V lost 3 bases and J 4 bases, leaving 24 bases between the germline ends. CDR3 in DNA: TGTGCCAGTAGTATCACCTCACGTAGGTGGGGGCTTGGCTATGGCTACACCTTC. It is translated as CASSITSRRWGLGYGYTF.

The V gene is TRBV19, the J gene TRBJ1-1; 7 bases line up with TRBD1. The CDR3 sequence is 15 residues long. The V and J ends lost 4 bases and 2 bases, in that order; junction bases with no gene match: 7. Germline lookup yields CDR1 LNHDA and CDR2 SQIVND (reference sequence). For the CDR3, the DNA is TGTGCCAGTAGTACAACCCACAGGGGTAACACTGAAGCTTTCTTT. Its translation is CASSTTHRGNTEAFF. The variable domain in full, completed from reference TRBV19 and TRBJ1-1, reads DGGITQSPKYLFRKEGQNVTLSCEQNLNHDAMYWYRQDPGQGLRLIYYSQIVNDFQKGDIAEGYSVSREKKESFPLTVTSAQKNPTAFYLCASSTTHRGNTEAFFGQGTRLTVV.

The rearrangement joins TRBV28 to TRBJ1-3, with D possibly matching TRBD1 (5 bases). This CDR3 has 13 residues. V was pared by 7 bases and J by 0 bases, with 7 bases between. Germline V lookup: CDR1 MDHEN, CDR2 SYDVKM. CDR3 DNA: TGTGCCAGCACGACAGTCTCTGGAAACACCATATATTTT. Amino acid sequence: CASTTVSGNTIYF.

The V gene is TRBV4-1, the J gene TRBJ1-5; no clear D gene. The V end lost 3 bases, the J end lost 5 bases, and 14 bases lay between the germline ends. The CDR3 covers 15 residues. Germline CDR1 MGHRA, CDR2 YSYEKL. CDR3 in DNA: TGCGCCAGCAGCCAGGGTTCGCAGGCCCATCAGCCCCAGCATTTT. Its protein is CASSQGSQAHQPQHF.

This clone occurred once. J is TRBJ1-1 and V is TRBV6-5; perhaps TRBD1 as D (5 bases). Per the germline V gene, CDR1 is MNHEY and CDR2 is SVGAGI. Trimming shortened V by 8 bases and J by 3 bases, and 13 bases separated the two germline ends. This CDR3 comprises 13 residues. The CDR3 loop is CASPSGGYTEAFF. The CDR3 DNA reads TGTGCCAGCCCCAGCGGGGGGTACACTGAAGCTTTCTTT.

The chain is built from TRBV5-1 and TRBJ2-5, with D possibly TRBD2 on 5 matching bases. The CDR3 loop spans 15 amino acids. From germline, CDR1 is SGHRS and CDR2 YFSETQ. V shed 0 bases and J shed 5 bases, with 14 bases lying between them. CDR3 loop: CASSLEGARPETQYF. The CDR3, as DNA: TGCGCCAGCAGCTTGGAGGGAGCGCGTCCCGAGACCCAGTACTTC.

This rearrangement joins TRBV7-9 to TRBJ1-4; TRBD1 matches 10 bases. The CDR3 is 14 amino acids. The germline CDR1 and CDR2 sequences are SEHNR and FQNEAQ (reference sequence). The junction had 4 bases not matched to a gene; V was cut back by 6 bases and J by 6 bases. As DNA, the CDR3 is TGTGCCAGCAGTAGGACAGGGGGTGATGAAAAACTGTTTTTT. Its protein is CASSRTGGDEKLFF.

The V and J genes are TRBV7-9 and TRBJ1-1, with 7 bases lining up with TRBD1. Germline CDR1 reads SEHNR; CDR2 reads FQNEAQ (reference sequence). The length of the CDR3 is 16 residues. V trimming: 2 bases; J trimming: 4 bases; junction bases outside the gene matches: 10. CDR3 region: CASSLRQGWKATEAFF. In DNA, the CDR3 is TGTGCCAGCAGCTTAAGACAGGGCTGGAAGGCCACTGAAGCTTTCTTT.

V gene TRBV10-2 combines with J gene TRBJ2-2, with 7 bases lining up with TRBD2. The CDR3 is 15 residues long. The trim removed 6 bases at V and 4 bases at J, leaving 8 bases unmatched. The germline V gene has CDR1 WSHSY and CDR2 SAAADI. DNA of the CDR3: TGCGCCAGCAGGGTCGCGGGAGCCAGCACCGGGGAGCTGTTTTTT. Translating it yields CASRVAGASTGELFF.

The chain is built from TRBV18 and TRBJ2-5, with 9 nucleotides matching TRBD1. V was pared by 3 bases and J by 2 bases, with 1 base of the junction left unmatched. Germline V gene sequence: CDR1 KGHSH, CDR2 LQKENI. The CDR3 spans 14 residues. CDR3 DNA sequence: TGTGCCAGCTCACCGGACAGGGGTCAAGAGACCCAGTACTTC. Translating it yields CASSPDRGQETQYF.

The rearrangement joins TRBV7-3 to TRBJ2-2; D gene ambiguous. CDR3 length: 13 residues. The V gene lost 6 bases and the J gene lost 4 bases, with 9 bases spanning the gap. Looked up from germline, CDR1 is SGHTA and CDR2 is FQGTGA. The CDR3 DNA reads TGTGCCAGCAGTAGCAGCTCCACCGGGGAGCTGTTTTTT. Residues: CASSSSSTGELFF.

V is TRBV28 and J is TRBJ2-3; D perhaps matches TRBD2 (7 bases). Germline CDR1 MDHEN, CDR2 SYDVKM. V gave up 3 bases and J gave up 4 bases, with 20 bases separating them. There are 17 residues in the CDR3. CDR3 sequence: CASSLGIGGRSPDTQYF. DNA of the CDR3: TGTGCCAGCAGTTTGGGGATCGGGGGGCGCTCTCCAGATACGCAGTATTTT.

The chain employs TRBV4-3 and TRBJ1-3; no reliable D call. The ends were cut back, 4 bases at V and 3 bases at J, with 13 bases in the middle. Germline V gene sequence: CDR1 LGHNA, CDR2 YSLEER. The CDR3 consists of 15 residues. The CDR3 sequence: CASSRSDGLGNTIYF. CDR3 DNA sequence: TGCGCCAGCAGCCGGTCGGACGGACTTGGAAACACCATATATTTT.

The rearrangement links TRBV28 to TRBJ1-2, with D perhaps matching TRBD1 (6 bases). With 2 bases removed from V and 7 bases from J, the gap between germline ends came to 14 bases. Germline assignment: CDR1 MDHEN and CDR2 SYDVKM. This CDR3 comprises 14 residues. The CDR3 DNA follows: TGTGCCAGCAGTTTAATTCCACAGGGCGGTGGCTACACCTTC. Translating it yields CASSLIPQGGGYTF.